A single sample is the source of the 3 T cell receptor beta chains below, sequenced in a study of cytomegalovirus exposure and HLA in healthy donors. Assay used: immunoSEQ multiplex PCR; TCRdb lists only in-frame clones, some missing. Counted here are about 110,000 clones, roughly 90% occurring once; the ten biggest clones make up approximately 2.3%. The source material was PBMCs. The origin of the receptors is a young woman in good health and CMV-seronegative.

The chain is built from TRBV2 and TRBJ2-2, with 9 bases fitting TRBD2. The CDR3 sequence is 15 residues long. Germline-derived CDR1 and CDR2 are SNHLY and FYNNEI. V gave up 5 bases and J gave up 4 bases; unmatched junction bases: 5. CDR3 sequence (DNA): TGTGCCAGCAGTTCGGTAGCGGGAGTCACCGGGGAGCTGTTTTTT. Translated, it gives CASSSVAGVTGELFF.

This clone appeared a single time. The genes are TRBV7-9 and TRBJ1-4; D not certain. The CDR3 contains 16 residues. CDR1 SEHNR and CDR2 FQNEAQ come from the germline V gene (reference sequence). With 2 bases removed from V and 8 bases from J, the gap between germline ends came to 18 bases. The CDR3 DNA follows: TGTGCCAGCAGCTTACCGCCCGGGGAGGAGGGCGAAAAACTGTTTTTT. It is translated as CASSLPPGEEGEKLFF.

There are a few counts of this clone. The chain employs TRBV5-4 and TRBJ1-2, with D tentatively TRBD1 (6 bases). Trimming took 1 base from V and 4 from J, leaving 11 bases between them. The CDR3 spans 14 residues. CDR1 and CDR2 (germline): SGHNT, YYREEE (reference sequence). The CDR3 region is CASSLTGQGYGYTF. CDR3 sequence (DNA): TGTGCCAGCAGCTTGACAGGGCAGGGCTATGGCTACACCTTC.